Included here is one T cell receptor beta chain sequence, with context. The target of this receptor is not known. It has no much larger one-base neighbor in the sample; base qualities were not kept. This sample was taken from a study of shared clonotypes between healthy human individuals (dated by TCRdb to 2019 to 2021). In the study overall: A couple of women and a few men aged 18 to 49 years were included in the cohort. For each donor, CD4 naive and CD4 memory were each given three plates, CD8 naive was given two plates, and CD8 memory was given one plate. Blood TCR repertoires of roughly five healthy adults were deeply sequenced to estimate repertoire size and the extent of clonotype sharing between individuals. Different laboratories and diverse techniques were used to prepare libraries and sequence TCR repertoires, to increase sequencing depth and limit assay-specific biases. Between about 0.8 and 9 billion PBMCs per donor were obtained by leukapheresis. Points the paper makes about the study in general: The genetic and exposure-history diversity represented was limited by the small number of donors. Larger estimated clonotype richness was generally found for naive subsets than for memory subsets. Sampling was limited to blood, and TCR repertoires in tissue likely differ from TCR repertoires in blood. Rarefaction of sorted-subset datasets indicated incomplete sequencing despite the large sequencing depth. Across four donors, approximately 5% of naive CD4, around 3.3% of naive CD8, approximately 2.5% of memory CD4, and about 0.4% of memory CD8 clonotypes were shared. Higher generation probabilities were observed for clonotypes shared by all four sorted-subset donors than for non-shared clonotypes. Pairwise subsampling led to the expectation that sequencing depth would affect the degree of clonotype sharing among donors.

Healthy HIV-negative adults with no recently reported acute infections or vaccinations were included as donors. Every donor was a Caucasian adult living in Nashville, Tennessee, USA. CD4+ T cells were enriched by magnetic negative selection, after which naive cells were positively selected on CD45RA and the negative fraction was taken as the memory subset. After blood collection by leukapheresis, PBMCs were isolated using Ficoll-Histopaque density gradient centrifugation and then cryopreserved in the vapor phase of liquid nitrogen. Purity and quantity of every magnetically sorted T cell population were checked by analytical flow cytometry. Each sorted fraction had its genomic DNA isolated and then quantified by UV absorbance on a Nanodrop 2000c. Inclusive of the bounding cysteine and phenylalanine, the CDR3 is 11 residues long. The entry retains the CDR3 DNA only, 33 bases that are in frame from base 1.

Using the deep immunoSEQ assay, multiplex PCR amplified TCR CDR3 regions from genomic DNA. Genomic DNA extracted from each cell subset was distributed evenly over all wells of several immunoSEQ 96-well plates, and each plate served as one replicate. Each replicate PCR for sorted subsets received around 200 ng genomic DNA, equal to 30,000 or so T cell genomes. The purified libraries were quantified using a Qubit 3.0 fluorometer, sized with a Bioanalyzer 2100, and then quantified again using the KAPA Library Quantification kit. Every immunoSEQ 96-well plate was sequenced on a separate single-read 150-cycle Illumina NextSeq 550 flow cell. The authors processed their data as follows. The immunoSEQ output contained only junctional sequences without quality scores, so filtering could not match that applied to full-length reads. To assign V/J genes and CDR3, sequences were annotated against IMGT germline references using PyIR, a Python wrapper for IgBLAST v1.9. Any read was removed if the V/J assignment was weak (E-value above 1e-6), the CDR3 was missing, or the read contained stop codons, out-of-frame junctions, or ambiguous translated residues. V3J clonotypes were defined as sequences sharing an identical inferred V gene, J gene, and CDR3 amino acid sequence. The percentage overlap between two repertoires was calculated by dividing the number of shared unique clonotypes by the size of the smaller repertoire. Richness of each repertoire was evaluated using RTK rarefaction, the Chao1 estimator, and Recon v2.1 estimates of unobserved clonotypes. For all TCRbeta clonotypes obtained by the gDNA method from a few donors, generation probabilities were computed with OLGA. TCRdb provides this immuneACCESS table in a form limited to in-frame rearrangements. Some clones are lacking; in checked studies, under half of them reflect an unresolved V gene, and why the rest are absent is not known. V and J calls and clone size follow that table, whereas D and trimming were derived from the DNA. This sample comprises 150,000 to 200,000 clones, 85% to 95% of them detected only once. The ten biggest clones cover 0.067% of the sample.

Sample: naive CD4+ T cells sorted from blood. The sample's cell subset or site, from its label and the paper: CD45RA+ positively selected. The receptor's source is a woman in her 30s in good health. Recombination connected TRBV21-1 to TRBJ1-2. TRBV21-1 has pseudogene status. The CDR3 protein sequence reads: CASSKKGGYTF. The DNA reads TGTGCCAGCAGCAAGAAGGGCGGCTACACCTTC.